This T cell receptor (beta chain) was identified in a study of response to subunit inactivated influenza vaccine. Each CDR3 protein gets one entry after TCRdb re-called the RT-PCR reads with MiXCR. This table has 700,000 to 800,000 distinct CDR3 sequences, roughly 18% appearing once. Study-wide results and limits: With each seasonal influenza vaccination, the authors suggested, few new T cells are recruited.

This clonotype was picked up a small number of times. What it binds is unknown. Germline V CDR1 and CDR2: KGHSH, LQKENI. Between the trimmed V and J ends, which lost 4 bases and 7 bases, there was a span of 10 bases. CDR3 length: 12 residues. Source: PBMCs from blood, taken 4 to 6 days after vaccination. V and J are TRBV18 and TRBJ1-1; TRBD1 is a possible D gene (5 bases). The TCR originated in a man aged 45-65 years who received an inactivated influenza vaccine. The CDR3 bases are TGTGCCAGCTCACTCTCGGGACGTGAAGCTTTCTTT. Translated, it gives CASSLSGREAFF.